Listed below are T cell receptor beta chains from one sample, sequenced in a study of shared clonotypes between healthy human individuals. Data came from immunoSEQ multiplex PCR; TCRdb stores just in-frame clones and leaves some out. Of 950,000 to 1,100,000 clones in the sample, about 74% were seen once. Sequencing used memory CD4+ T cells sorted from blood. The receptor source for this set is a man aged 18-30 years in good health. Each CDR3 is given with its conserved first and last residue. The D gene is left open where the match is weak. Clone size is stated in some rows and not others, as once, few, many or a class when expanded.

>-|-|TRBV6-1|TRBJ2-1
CASRRLVEYNEQFF
TGTGCCAGCAGACGACTAGTTGAATACAATGAGCAGTTCTTC
>-|few|TRBV28|TRBJ2-2
CASSLMWALDTGELFF
TGTGCCAGCAGTTTAATGTGGGCCCTTGACACCGGGGAGCTGTTTTTT
>-|-|TRBV7-9|TRBJ1-2
CASSFDSYYGYTF
TGTGCCAGCAGCTTCGACAGTTACTATGGCTACACCTTC
>-|-|TRBV7-2|TRBJ2-7
CASSPSVGYEQYF
TGTGCCAGCAGCCCCTCCGTAGGGTACGAGCAGTACTTC
>-|-|TRBV5-4|TRBJ2-5
CASRLGGLGQETQYF
TGTGCCAGCAGACTCGGGGGGCTGGGGCAAGAGACCCAGTACTTC
>-|-|TRBV7-8|TRBJ2-7
CASSPSTFGAYEQYF
TGTGCCAGCAGCCCGTCCACATTTGGCGCCTACGAGCAGTACTTC
>TRBD1|-|TRBV18|TRBJ1-6
CASSLTTGQQNSPLHF
TGTGCCAGCTCACTTACCACGGGACAGCAAAATTCACCCCTCCACTTT
>-|once|TRBV5-1|TRBJ2-5
CASSLAGTPGETQYF
TGCGCCAGCAGCTTGGCCGGGACCCCGGGAGAGACCCAGTACTTC
>TRBD2|-|TRBV10-3|TRBJ2-3
CAISERLAGADTQYF
TGTGCCATCAGTGAGAGGCTAGCGGGAGCAGATACGCAGTATTTT
>TRBD2|-|TRBV4-1|TRBJ2-1
CASSQDLASGRAGNEQFF
TGCGCCAGCAGCCAAGATTTGGCTAGCGGGAGAGCAGGCAATGAGCAGTTCTTC
>TRBD1|few|TRBV29-1|TRBJ2-1
CSVRGGQGYFLSDEQFF
TGCAGCGTCAGGGGTGGACAGGGTTATTTCCTGAGCGATGAGCAGTTCTTC
>-|-|TRBV28|TRBJ2-1
CASSLRGEQFF
TGTGCCAGCAGTTTACGGGGTGAGCAGTTCTTC
>-|few|TRBV6-6|TRBJ2-2
CASTPSDKLAGELFF
TGTGCCAGCACCCCGTCTGACAAATTAGCCGGGGAGCTGTTTTTT
>-|once|TRBV5-1|TRBJ1-1
CASSLEAQTMNTEAFF
TGCGCCAGCAGCTTGGAGGCGCAGACAATGAACACTGAAGCTTTCTTT
>-|-|TRBV7-9|TRBJ2-5
CASSLVDTLLYQETQYF
TGTGCCAGCAGCTTAGTGGACACCCTATTGTACCAAGAGACCCAGTACTTC
>-|-|TRBV5-6|TRBJ2-7
CASSFGNDPYEQYF
TGTGCCAGCAGCTTCGGAAATGACCCCTACGAGCAGTACTTC
>TRBD2|-|TRBV18|TRBJ2-1
CASSGLGGRARVF
TGTGCCAGCTCAGGGTTAGGCGGGAGGGCCCGAGTCTTC
>-|-|TRBV6-1|TRBJ1-4
CASSVVIGEKLFF
TGTGCCAGCAGTGTCGTTATTGGTGAAAAACTGTTTTTT
>-|few|TRBV10-1|TRBJ2-1
CASSESGGVNEQFF
TGCGCCAGCAGTGAGAGTGGCGGGGTTAATGAGCAGTTCTTC
>-|-|TRBV30|TRBJ1-2
CAWSDTREYGYTF
TGTGCCTGGAGTGATACTAGAGAATATGGCTACACCTTC
>-|-|TRBV7-2|TRBJ2-7
CASSSREVAYEQYF
TGTGCCAGCTCGTCCAGGGAAGTTGCCTACGAGCAGTACTTC
>-|once|TRBV19|TRBJ1-2
CASSISLGPFNTYGYTF
TGTGCCAGTAGTATCTCTCTGGGTCCATTCAACACCTATGGCTACACCTTC
>-|once|TRBV9|TRBJ2-5
CASSVEGLGTQYF
TGTGCCAGCAGCGTAGAGGGCCTCGGGACCCAGTACTTC
>-|few|TRBV28|TRBJ1-4
CASNEGATNEKLFF
TGTGCCAGCAATGAAGGGGCAACTAATGAAAAACTGTTTTTT
>TRBD1|once|TRBV10-3|TRBJ2-7
CAIRDRLTYEQYF
TGTGCCATCCGGGACAGGTTAACCTACGAGCAGTACTTC
>TRBD1|-|TRBV29-1|TRBJ2-7
CSVEVPTGNLDEQYF
TGCAGCGTTGAGGTCCCGACAGGGAACCTAGACGAGCAGTACTTC